This T cell receptor (beta chain) was identified during a study of radiotherapy plus CTLA-4 blockade in lung cancer. Study overall: For approximately 19% of patients, objective responses occurred, and about 34% had disease control.

Repertoires were generated with immunoSEQ multiplex PCR, while TCRdb's copy carries only in-frame clones and drops some. The sample holds over 50,000 clones, approximately 79% seen once. CDR3 length: 16 amino acids. The trim removed 0 bases at V and 8 bases at J, leaving 7 bases unmatched. Per germline, CDR1 SGHTA and CDR2 FQGNSA. The receptor was isolated from a human donor with non-small cell lung cancer who had a partial response to radiotherapy plus ipilimumab. The source was peripheral blood, collected from a patient treated with radiotherapy plus ipilimumab. This chain uses TRBV7-2 with TRBJ1-4; 9 nucleotides agree with TRBD1. In nucleotides, the CDR3 is TGTGCCAGCAGCTTAGCCGGGACAGGGATCGTCGAAAAACTGTTTTTT. It codes for CASSLAGTGIVEKLFF. Full variable domain (missing parts from reference TRBV7-2 and TRBJ1-4): GAGVSQSPSNKVTEKGKDVELRCDPISGHTALYWYRQSLGQGLEFLIYFQGNSAPDKSGLPSDRFSAERTGGSVSTLTIQRTQQEDSAVYLCASSLAGTGIVEKLFFGSGTQLSVL.